This T cell receptor beta chain was recovered during a study of blood T cell repertoires in COVID-19. Study in general: Sites across the United States, Italy and Spain contributed samples from acute and convalescent COVID-19.

Original data processing: Estimates of nucleated cell counts were drawn from the amplification of reference gene primers. TCRdb's table, derived via immunoSEQ multiplex PCR, lists solely in-frame clones and lacks some. The V and J calls and clone size come from that table; D and trimming were worked out from the DNA. In the table there are about 46,000 clones, 80% to 90% of which are singletons. Germline values: CDR1 MNHNY, CDR2 SVGAGI (reference sequence). The CDR3 covers 13 residues. The V segment lost 0 bases and the J segment 7 bases; nucleotides outside the gene matches: 0. The J gene is TRBJ2-1, the V gene TRBV6-6; 7 nucleotides agree with TRBD1. Sequenced input: peripheral blood. The TCR comes from a woman aged 80 or over with COVID-19, enrolled during active disease. This chain's CDR3 is CASSYSRGNEQFF. CDR3 DNA sequence: TGTGCCAGCAGTTACTCCAGGGGGAATGAGCAGTTCTTC.